This T cell receptor (beta chain) derives from a study of T cells in Graves' hyperthyroidism and ophthalmopathy. CDR1 is SGHRS, CDR2 YFSETQ, per germline. Trimming took off 3 bases at V and 1 base at J, with 15 bases between the two ends. The CDR3 runs 16 residues. This clonotype was observed at least ten times. Uncontrolled infection, other autoimmune disease, pregnancy or lactation excluded patients. Template material for amplifying TCR beta CDR3 regions consisted of RNA transcripts. The HTBI primer set drove a first-round RT-PCR of the TCR CDR3. Using its own MiXCR run on the multiplex PCR reads, TCRdb lists one record per CDR3 protein. Of hundreds of thousands of distinct CDR3 sequences in the sample, about a sixth were seen once.

The chain combines TRBV5-1 with TRBJ2-3; D not certain. The sample was blood. The receptor was derived from a woman younger than 30 with Graves' hyperthyroidism. CDR3 region: CASSSNPDRGTDTQYF. CDR3 bases: TGCGCCAGCAGCTCCAATCCGGATCGGGGCACAGATACGCAGTATTTT.